Below, 5 T cell receptor beta chains from the same sample are listed, as sequenced in a study of T cells in localized non-small cell lung cancer. Libraries were prepared by immunoSEQ multiplex PCR; TCRdb keeps only in-frame clonotypes and omits some of them. The table includes under 45,000 clones, 75% to 85% detected once. This specimen consisted of PBMCs, obtained before any cancer treatment. Receptors were obtained from a man aged 35 to 70 with stage II lung adenocarcinoma.

This clone was seen a single time. The chain recombines TRBV5-4 with TRBJ2-1; D unresolved. The germline V gene encodes CDR1 SGHNT and CDR2 YYREEE (reference sequence). The ends were cut back, 4 bases at V and 10 bases at J, with 15 bases in the middle. The CDR3 consists of 13 residues. CDR3 nucleotide sequence: TGTGCCAGCAGCCTCGATCTCGTCGGCGAGCAGTTCTTC. Residues: CASSLDLVGEQFF.

On this clone itself: This specimen includes other DNA sequences encoding the same CDR3. V gene TRBV7-6 combines with J gene TRBJ2-7; TRBD2 matches at 8 bases. V lost 7 bases to trimming and J lost 6 bases; unmatched junction nucleotides: 14. CDR3 length: 15 residues. Germline V gene data show CDR1 as SGHVS and CDR2 as FNYEAQ. The CDR3, as DNA: TGTGCCAGCACCCTAGGGGGGGCGGGGGGCGGCGAGCAGTACTTC. It specifies CASTLGGAGGGEQYF.

The chain links TRBV2 to TRBJ2-3; no reliable D call. Germline loops: CDR1 SNHLY, CDR2 FYNNEI. The CDR3 sequence is 16 residues long. Deletions cut 4 bases from V and 0 bases from J, with 14 bases between. CDR3: CASSGPFGASTDTQYF. The CDR3 region has the DNA TGTGCCAGCAGTGGCCCCTTCGGTGCTAGCACAGATACGCAGTATTTT.

This chain uses TRBV11-1 with TRBJ2-7; 8 bases match TRBD1. From germline, CDR1 is SGHAT and CDR2 FQDESV (reference sequence). The J segment lost 3 bases and the V segment lost 5 bases, leaving 3 bases of the junction unmatched. The CDR3 is 13 residues long. CDR3 DNA: TGTGCCAGCAGCCATGGACAGGGCTACGAGCAGTACTTC. Its translation is CASSHGQGYEQYF.

This clone came up a few times. The chain has TRBV28 and TRBJ1-5; D remains unclear. Looked up from germline, CDR1 is MDHEN and CDR2 is SYDVKM. The CDR3 has 11 residues. The ends were cut back, 5 bases at V and 11 bases at J, with 10 bases in the middle. CDR3 loop: CASSASRSQHF. Here the CDR3 DNA reads TGTGCCAGCAGTGCATCTCGGTCCCAGCATTTT. Full variable domain (missing parts from reference TRBV28 and TRBJ1-5): DVKVTQSSRYLVKRTGEKVFLECVQDMDHENMFWYRQDPGLGLRLIYFSYDVKMKEKGDIPEGYSVSREKKERFSLILESASTNQTSMYLCASSASRSQHFGDGTRLSIL.